Below, 6 T cell receptor beta chains from the same sample are listed, as sequenced in a study of cytomegalovirus exposure and HLA in healthy donors. Primers for the PCR totalled 60 Vbeta and 13 Jbeta. Profiling relied on immunoSEQ multiplex PCR, and the TCRdb table lists in-frame clones only, not all of them. The top ten clones hold 0.75% to 0.8% of a sample with approximately 170,000 clones, around 80% of them seen once. Material: PBMCs. The receptors were sampled from a female donor in good health and CMV-seronegative.

The gene calls are TRBV19 and TRBJ2-2; TRBD1 agrees at 9 bases. V lost 5 bases to trimming and J lost 0 bases; unmatched junction nucleotides: 13. Germline loops: CDR1 LNHDA, CDR2 SQIVND (reference sequence). There are 19 residues in the CDR3. CDR3 nucleotide sequence: TGTGCCAGTAGTGTGGGACAGGGCTCCTCCCTCGCGAACACCGGGGAGCTGTTTTTT. Translating it yields CASSVGQGSSLANTGELFF. Filled out from reference TRBV19 and TRBJ2-2, the complete variable domain reads DGGITQSPKYLFRKEGQNVTLSCEQNLNHDAMYWYRQDPGQGLRLIYYSQIVNDFQKGDIAEGYSVSREKKESFPLTVTSAQKNPTAFYLCASSVGQGSSLANTGELFFGEGSRLTVL.

The gene calls are TRBV7-6 and TRBJ2-7; a weak D match, TRBD2 (6 bases). This CDR3 comprises 15 residues. Germline CDR1 SGHVS, CDR2 FNYEAQ. The V end lost 5 bases, the J end lost 7 bases, and 21 bases lay between the germline ends. The CDR3 nucleotides read TGTGCCAGCAGCGGGCGGGGCGGGCACCTCTTAGAGCAGTACTTC. This translates into CASSGRGGHLLEQYF.

Comment on this clone: Other DNA sequences in this sample translate to the same CDR3. The chain has TRBV27 and TRBJ2-3; perhaps TRBD2 as D (5 bases). This CDR3 spans 13 amino acids. V lost 3 bases to trimming and J lost 5 bases, with 9 bases between them. The germline CDR1 and CDR2 sequences are MNHEY and SMNVEV (reference sequence). In DNA form, the CDR3 reads TGTGCCAGCAGTTTCCTAGCTGAAGATACGCAGTATTTT. Protein: CASSFLAEDTQYF.

This clone came up once. One end of the junction does not line up with germline, which may come from a read error. The chain joins TRBV5-1 to TRBJ2-6, with 7 bases aligning to TRBD1. Looked up from germline, CDR1 is SGHRS and CDR2 is YFSETQ. The CDR3 extends over 17 amino acids. This chain's CDR3 is CASSLTGASSGANGLTF. The CDR3 DNA reads as TGCGCCAGCAGCTTGACAGGGGCTAGCTCTGGGGCCAACGGCCTGACTTTC. The full variable domain, rest sourced from reference TRBV5-1 and TRBJ2-6, is KAGVTQTPRYLIKTRGQQVTLSCSPISGHRSVSWYQQTPGQGLQFLFEYFSETQRNKGNFPGRFSGRQFSNSRSEMNVSTLELGDSALYLCASSLTGASSGANGLTFGAGSRLTVL.

This chain links TRBV4-3 with TRBJ2-7; 10 nucleotides agree with TRBD1. Per the germline V gene, CDR1 is LGHNA and CDR2 is YSLEER. The CDR3 contains 16 residues. J lost 5 bases, V lost 2 bases, and 9 bases had no gene match. CDR3 nucleotides: TGCGCCAGCAGCCAAAGTACCGGGACAGGGGCTCACGAGCAGTACTTC. It yields the protein CASSQSTGTGAHEQYF.

The chain uses TRBV4-3 and TRBJ2-1; 10 nucleotides agree with TRBD1. The CDR3 has 17 amino acids. Germline V lookup: CDR1 LGHNA, CDR2 YSLEER. V shed 1 base and J 5 bases; nucleotides not matched to a gene: 8. The CDR3 protein is CASSQGLPGQGNNEQFF. DNA for the CDR3: TGCGCCAGCAGCCAAGGCTTGCCGGGACAGGGGAACAATGAGCAGTTCTTC.